This TCR beta chain derives from a study of shared T cell receptors in the human thymus. Germline CDR1 and CDR2: LGHNT and FRNRAP. The germline V and J ends were trimmed by 4 bases and 5 bases, with 5 bases remaining between them. The length of the CDR3 is 11 residues. Clones were sequenced by immunoSEQ multiplex PCR, and TCRdb holds only the in-frame ones, with some missing. The sample holds some 700,000 clones, approximately 85% seen once. The same data also contributed to another study, on human thymus T cells. In that study: Corrective heart surgery yielded resections, and these provided the thymus tissue. Gene usage (both V and J) appeared biased in thymic and blood repertoires. As related research reported, thymic repertoires overlapped highly among unrelated individuals.

This clonotype was sampled from a girl under three years old with a congenital heart defect. V and J are TRBV12-5 and TRBJ2-5, with unresolved D. The sequencing input was thymocytes. The CDR3 DNA sequence: TGTGCTAGTGGTTCCCAGGAGACCCAGTACTTC. Amino acid sequence: CASGSQETQYF.